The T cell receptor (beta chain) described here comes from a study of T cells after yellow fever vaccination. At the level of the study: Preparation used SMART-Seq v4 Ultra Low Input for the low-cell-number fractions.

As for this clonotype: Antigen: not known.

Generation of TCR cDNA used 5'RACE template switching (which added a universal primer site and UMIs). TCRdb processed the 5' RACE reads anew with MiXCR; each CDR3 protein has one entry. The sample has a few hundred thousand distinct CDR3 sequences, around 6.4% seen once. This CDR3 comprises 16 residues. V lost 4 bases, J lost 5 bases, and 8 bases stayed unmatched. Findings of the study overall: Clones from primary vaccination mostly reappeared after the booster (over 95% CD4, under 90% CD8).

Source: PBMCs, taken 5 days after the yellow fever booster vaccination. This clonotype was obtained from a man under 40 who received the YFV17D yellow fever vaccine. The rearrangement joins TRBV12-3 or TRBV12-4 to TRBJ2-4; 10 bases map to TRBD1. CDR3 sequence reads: CASSSPGQGKENIQYF. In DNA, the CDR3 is TGTGCCAGCAGTTCTCCGGGACAGGGGAAGGAAAACATTCAGTACTTC.